This is a list of T cell receptor beta chains from one sample in a study of blood T cell repertoires in COVID-19. The data were produced by immunoSEQ multiplex PCR, yet TCRdb's version contains in-frame clones alone and is incomplete. Here the sample spans some 150,000 clones, 60% to 85% being singletons. The sample comprised peripheral blood. The receptor set was obtained from an elderly man with acute or convalescent COVID-19. Both conserved end residues are part of each CDR3. A D gene is named only where the DNA matches it firmly. Size values are once, few and many counts, or a class for expanded clones, and some rows have none.

>TRBJ1-3|TRBV19|TRBD1|NA
TGTGCCAGTAGTATAGAGGGGACAGCAACCTCTGGAAACACCATATATTTT
CASSIEGTATSGNTIYF
>TRBJ2-3|TRBV10-3|TRBD2|NA
TGTGCCACAACCGGGACTAGCAGAAGCACAGATACGCAGTATTTT
CATTGTSRSTDTQYF
>TRBJ1-2|TRBV6-1|TRBD1|NA
TGTGCCAGCAGTGAGACAGGGCACTATGGCTACACCTTC
CASSETGHYGYTF
>TRBJ2-2|TRBV4-1|TRBD1|NA
TGCGCCAGCAGCCAAACTCCGGGACAGGGGCTCGGGGAGCTGTTTTTT
CASSQTPGQGLGELFF
>TRBJ2-3|TRBV11-2|TRBD2|NA
TGTGCCAGCAGCTTACTGGCTAGCGGGGGGCCAGATACGCAGTATTTT
CASSLLASGGPDTQYF
>TRBJ1-2|TRBV7-2|NA|NA
TGTGCCAGCAGCCTGGCGGGGGCTGGTAACTATGGCTACACCTTC
CASSLAGAGNYGYTF
>TRBJ2-5|TRBV19|TRBD2|NA
TGTGCCAGTCGAACAACCCTAGCGGGGGGAGAGACCCAGTACTTC
CASRTTLAGGETQYF
>TRBJ2-1|TRBV18|NA|NA
TGTGCCAGCTCCGTGCAGGACTTGGCCTACAATGAGCAGTTCTTC
CASSVQDLAYNEQFF
>TRBJ2-5|TRBV7-7|TRBD2|NA
TGTGCCAGCAGCTTAGCGCCGGGTAGCGGGGGGGCCGGAGAGACCCAGTACTTC
CASSLAPGSGGAGETQYF
>TRBJ2-4|TRBV20-1|NA|NA
TGCAGTGCTAGTAGAGACATTCAGTACTTC
CSASRDIQYF
>TRBJ1-4|TRBV12-3/TRBV12-4|TRBD1|NA
TGTGCCAGCAGGGGACAGGTTAACGAAAAACTGTTTTTT
CASRGQVNEKLFF
>TRBJ2-1|TRBV19|NA|once
TGTGCCAGTAGTTCCTCGAAAGCGGCGGAATACAATGAGCAGTTCTTC
CASSSSKAAEYNEQFF
>TRBJ2-2|TRBV6-2/TRBV6-3|NA|few
TGTGCCAGCAGTTACTCCCAGATTCCGGGGGACACCGGGGAGCTGTTTTTT
CASSYSQIPGDTGELFF
>TRBJ2-5|TRBV6-5|NA|NA
TGTGCCAGCAGTTACTCCGGGACACAAGAGACCCAGTACTTC
CASSYSGTQETQYF
>TRBJ2-5|TRBV5-1|TRBD1|NA
TGCGCCAGCAGCTTCGGACAGGGGGCCTCCATCGAGACCCAGTACTTC
CASSFGQGASIETQYF
>TRBJ1-5|TRBV19|TRBD1|NA
TGTGCCAGTAGATCGGACAGGGGGTGGGAACAGCCCCAGCATTTT
CASRSDRGWEQPQHF
>TRBJ1-2|TRBV7-2|NA|NA
TGTGCCAGCGCACCCTCCACCGGGGGGATTGATGGCTACACCTTC
CASAPSTGGIDGYTF
>TRBJ1-2|TRBV28|NA|NA
TGTGCCAGCCTTCGGGGGTATGGTGGCTATGGCTACACCTTC
CASLRGYGGYGYTF
>TRBJ2-7|TRBV30|TRBD1|NA
TGTGCCTGGAGGCGAGGACAGGGCCTCTACGAGCAGTACTTC
CAWRRGQGLYEQYF
>TRBJ2-1|TRBV9|NA|NA
TGTGCCAGCAGCGTATCAGGGGTATCCTACAATGAGCAGTTCTTC
CASSVSGVSYNEQFF
>TRBJ1-6|TRBV7-2|TRBD1|few
TGTGCCAGCAGCTCTCAGGGGGCCTATAATTCACCCCTCCACTTT
CASSSQGAYNSPLHF
>TRBJ1-1|TRBV20-1|TRBD1|NA
TGCAGTGCCCGGACAGGGGGGCGGACTTTCTTT
CSARTGGRTFF
>TRBJ2-5|TRBV4-2|TRBD2|NA
TGTGCCAGCAGCCAAGGGACTAGCGGCCAAGAGACCCAGTACTTC
CASSQGTSGQETQYF
>TRBJ2-5|TRBV7-2|TRBD2|NA
TGTGCCAGCAGCGGGCGGGGGGTTCGAGAGACCCAGTACTTC
CASSGRGVRETQYF
>TRBJ2-5|TRBV4-1|TRBD2|NA
TGCGCCAGCAGTCTCAGACTAGCGGGGGAGCAAGAGACCCAGTACTTC
CASSLRLAGEQETQYF
>TRBJ1-6|TRBV19|NA|NA
TGTGCCAGTAGTATAGCCAGGACAGATAATTCACCCCTCCACTTT
CASSIARTDNSPLHF
>TRBJ2-1|TRBV5-1|TRBD1|NA
TGCGCCAGTGCCCCCTTGGGACAGGGGGAGTACAATGAGCAGTTCTTC
CASAPLGQGEYNEQFF